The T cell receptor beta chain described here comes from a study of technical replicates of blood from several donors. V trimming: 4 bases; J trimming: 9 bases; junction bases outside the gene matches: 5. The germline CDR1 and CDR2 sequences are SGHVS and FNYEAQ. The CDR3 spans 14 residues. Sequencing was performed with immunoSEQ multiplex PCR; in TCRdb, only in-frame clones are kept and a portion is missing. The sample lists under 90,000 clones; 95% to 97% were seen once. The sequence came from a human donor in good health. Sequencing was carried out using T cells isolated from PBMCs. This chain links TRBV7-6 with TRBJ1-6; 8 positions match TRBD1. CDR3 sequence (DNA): TGTGCCAGCAGCTCGACAGGGGCCCCTTCACCCCTCCACTTT. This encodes CASSSTGAPSPLHF.